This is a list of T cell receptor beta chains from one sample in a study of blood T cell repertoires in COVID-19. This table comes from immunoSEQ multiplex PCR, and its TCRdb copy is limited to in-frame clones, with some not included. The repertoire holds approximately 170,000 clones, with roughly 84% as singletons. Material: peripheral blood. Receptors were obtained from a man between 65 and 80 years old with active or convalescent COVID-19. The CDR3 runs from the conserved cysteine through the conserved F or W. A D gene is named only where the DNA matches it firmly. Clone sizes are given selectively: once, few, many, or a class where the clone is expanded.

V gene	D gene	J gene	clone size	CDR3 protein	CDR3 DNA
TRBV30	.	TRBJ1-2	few	CAWSGALYGYTF	TGTGCCTGGAGTGGGGCTCTATATGGCTACACCTTC
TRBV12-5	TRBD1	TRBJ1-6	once	CASGLVLGQGPYNSPLHF	TGTGCTAGTGGTTTGGTACTCGGACAGGGACCCTATAATTCACCCCTCCACTTT
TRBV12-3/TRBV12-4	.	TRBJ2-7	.	CASSSLYEQYF	TGTGCCAGCAGCTCCCTCTACGAGCAGTACTTC
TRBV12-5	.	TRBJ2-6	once	CASALGYSYTSGANVLTF	TGTGCTAGTGCCCTGGGTTACAGCTATACCTCTGGGGCCAACGTCCTGACTTTC
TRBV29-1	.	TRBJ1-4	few	CSALTQGLEKLFF	TGCAGCGCATTGACACAAGGATTGGAAAAACTGTTTTTT
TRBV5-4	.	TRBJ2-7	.	CASSLGSSDEQYF	TGTGCCAGCAGCTTGGGATCGAGCGACGAGCAGTACTTC
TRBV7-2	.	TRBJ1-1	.	CASSKRGGTEAFF	TGTGCCAGCAGCAAGAGGGGGGGCACTGAAGCTTTCTTT
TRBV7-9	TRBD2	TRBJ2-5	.	CASSLGLAGGQETQYF	TGTGCCAGCAGCTTAGGCCTAGCGGGAGGCCAAGAGACCCAGTACTTC
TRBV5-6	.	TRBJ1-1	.	CASSLDTLNTEAFF	TGTGCCAGCAGCTTGGACACCTTGAACACTGAAGCTTTCTTT
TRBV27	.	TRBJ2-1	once	CASSPSMRNYNEQFF	TGTGCCAGCAGTCCCTCCATGAGGAACTACAATGAGCAGTTCTTC
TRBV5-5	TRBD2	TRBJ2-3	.	CASSFLTSGDPTDTQYF	TGTGCCAGCAGCTTTTTGACTAGCGGAGACCCCACAGATACGCAGTATTTT
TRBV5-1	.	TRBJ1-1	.	CASSSPETQFPEAFF	TGCGCCAGCAGCTCCCCCGAGACACAATTTCCTGAAGCTTTCTTT
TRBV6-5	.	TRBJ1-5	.	CASRGQPDSNQPQHF	TGTGCCAGCAGAGGACAGCCGGATAGCAATCAGCCCCAGCATTTT
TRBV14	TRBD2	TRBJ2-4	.	CASSQVSLAGDAGKNIQYF	TGTGCCAGCAGCCAAGTTTCTCTAGCGGGAGATGCGGGCAAAAACATTCAGTACTTC
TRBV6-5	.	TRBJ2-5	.	CASSYGSQYQETQYF	TGTGCCAGCAGTTACGGCTCTCAGTACCAAGAGACCCAGTACTTC
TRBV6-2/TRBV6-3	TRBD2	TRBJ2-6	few	CASSYAIAGGASSGANVLTF	TGTGCCAGCAGTTACGCAATCGCGGGGGGCGCGAGCTCTGGGGCCAACGTCCTGACTTTC
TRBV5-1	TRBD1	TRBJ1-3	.	CASSPGQGAGNTIYF	TGCGCCAGCAGCCCCGGACAGGGTGCTGGAAACACCATATATTTT
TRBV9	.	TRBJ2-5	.	CASSVQNQETQYF	TGTGCCAGCAGCGTACAGAACCAAGAGACCCAGTACTTC
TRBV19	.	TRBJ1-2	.	CASRARGASGGYTF	TGTGCCAGTAGAGCCCGCGGGGCCTCGGGTGGCTACACCTTC
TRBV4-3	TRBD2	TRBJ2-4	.	CASSQERSGSFIVAKNIQYF	TGCGCCAGCAGCCAAGAGAGAAGCGGGAGCTTCATTGTAGCCAAAAACATTCAGTACTTC
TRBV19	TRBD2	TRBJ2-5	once	CASSDGRGVRETQYF	TGTGCCAGTAGTGACGGGCGGGGGGTCAGGGAGACCCAGTACTTC
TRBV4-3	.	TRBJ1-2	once	CASSQERDSRFGGYTF	TGCGCCAGCAGCCAAGAAAGAGACAGCAGATTTGGGGGCTACACCTTC
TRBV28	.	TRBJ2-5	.	CASSLTGFPHF	TGTGCCAGCAGCCTGACGGGGTTTCCCCACTTC
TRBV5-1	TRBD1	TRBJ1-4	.	CASSQGPTGNEKLFF	TGCGCCAGCAGTCAGGGGCCGACAGGGAATGAAAAACTGTTTTTT
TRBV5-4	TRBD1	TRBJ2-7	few	CASSPDRDRGSYEQYF	TGTGCCAGCAGCCCAGACCGGGACAGGGGTTCCTACGAGCAGTACTTC
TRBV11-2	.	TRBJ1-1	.	CASSLRRNTEAFF	TGTGCCAGCAGCTTGAGGAGAAACACTGAAGCTTTCTTT
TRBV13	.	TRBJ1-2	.	CASSLVQNYGYTF	TGTGCCAGCAGCTTAGTTCAAAACTATGGCTACACCTTC
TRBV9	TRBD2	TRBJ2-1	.	CASKRASGSYNEQFF	TGTGCCAGCAAGCGTGCTAGCGGGAGCTACAATGAGCAGTTCTTC
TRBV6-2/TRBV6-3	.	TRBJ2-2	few	CASSYSTGFGGELFF	TGTGCCAGCAGTTATTCAACAGGGTTTGGCGGGGAGCTGTTTTTT
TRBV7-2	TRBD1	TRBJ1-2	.	CASSYMQGAGYGYTF	TGTGCCAGCAGCTACATGCAGGGGGCGGGCTATGGCTACACCTTC
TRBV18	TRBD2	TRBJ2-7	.	CASSGGTSNEQYF	TGTGCCAGCTCAGGCGGGACTAGCAACGAGCAGTACTTC
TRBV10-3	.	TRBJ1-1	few	CAISSGTTNTEAFF	TGTGCCATCAGTTCCGGGACAACGAACACTGAAGCTTTCTTT
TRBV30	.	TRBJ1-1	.	CAWRAPSEAFF	TGTGCCTGGAGGGCTCCTAGTGAAGCTTTCTTT
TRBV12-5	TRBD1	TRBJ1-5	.	CASGPGQVVDQPQHF	TGTGCTAGTGGCCCGGGACAGGTGGTCGATCAGCCCCAGCATTTT
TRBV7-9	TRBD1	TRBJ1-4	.	CASSLGQGVNEKLFF	TGTGCCAGCAGCTTAGGACAGGGAGTTAATGAAAAACTGTTTTTT
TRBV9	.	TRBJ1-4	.	CASSPLEGTNEKLFF	TGTGCCAGCAGCCCCTTGGAGGGTACTAATGAAAAACTGTTTTTT
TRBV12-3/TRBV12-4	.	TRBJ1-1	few	CASSLRARGAFF	TGTGCCAGCAGTTTAAGGGCCCGGGGAGCTTTCTTT
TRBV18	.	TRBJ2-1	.	CASSPFGHNSYNEQFF	TGTGCCAGCTCACCGTTTGGACATAACTCCTACAATGAGCAGTTCTTC
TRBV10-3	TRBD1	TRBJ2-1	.	CAISESGTGVYNEQFF	TGTGCCATCAGTGAGTCCGGGACAGGGGTCTACAATGAGCAGTTCTTC
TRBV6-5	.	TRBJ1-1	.	CASSYEGRVTEAFF	TGTGCCAGCAGTTACGAAGGGAGGGTTACTGAAGCTTTCTTT
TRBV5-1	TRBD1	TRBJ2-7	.	CASSPRQGNYEQYF	TGCGCCAGCAGCCCCAGACAGGGAAACTACGAGCAGTACTTC
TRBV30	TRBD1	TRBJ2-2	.	CAWRGWGTGGTGELFF	TGTGCCTGGAGGGGGTGGGGGACAGGAGGCACCGGGGAGCTGTTTTTT
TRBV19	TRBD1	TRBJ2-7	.	CASSGTVDGPPEQYF	TGTGCCAGTTCTGGGACAGTTGATGGCCCCCCCGAGCAGTACTTC
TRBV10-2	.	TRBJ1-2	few	CASKGNRLSYGYTF	TGCGCCAGCAAAGGTAACAGGTTGAGCTATGGCTACACCTTC
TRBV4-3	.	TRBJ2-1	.	CASSQDTRAATKDEQFF	TGCGCCAGCAGCCAAGATACCAGGGCGGCCACTAAGGATGAGCAGTTCTTC
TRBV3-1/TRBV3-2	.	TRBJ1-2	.	CASSQFTGGGGYTF	TGTGCCAGCAGCCAATTTACTGGGGGAGGTGGCTACACCTTC
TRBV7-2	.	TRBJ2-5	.	CASSSQRRVQETQYF	TGTGCCAGCAGCTCCCAGCGTCGCGTTCAAGAGACCCAGTACTTC